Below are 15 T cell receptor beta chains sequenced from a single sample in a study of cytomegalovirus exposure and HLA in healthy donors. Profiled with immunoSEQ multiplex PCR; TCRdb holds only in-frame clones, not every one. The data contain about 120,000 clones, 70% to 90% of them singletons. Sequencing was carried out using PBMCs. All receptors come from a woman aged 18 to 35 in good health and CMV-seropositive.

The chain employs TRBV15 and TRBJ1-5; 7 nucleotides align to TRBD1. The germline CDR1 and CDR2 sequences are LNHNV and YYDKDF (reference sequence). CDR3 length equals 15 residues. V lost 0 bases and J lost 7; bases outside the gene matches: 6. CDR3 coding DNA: TGTGCCACCAGCAGAGATCCACAGGGGAAACAGCCCCAGCATTTT. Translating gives CATSRDPQGKQPQHF.

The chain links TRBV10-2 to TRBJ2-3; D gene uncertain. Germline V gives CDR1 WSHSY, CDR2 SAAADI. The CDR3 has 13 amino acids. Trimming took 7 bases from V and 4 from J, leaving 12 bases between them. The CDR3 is CASTPGSPDTQYF. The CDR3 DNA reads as TGCGCCAGCACCCCGGGTAGCCCAGATACGCAGTATTTT.

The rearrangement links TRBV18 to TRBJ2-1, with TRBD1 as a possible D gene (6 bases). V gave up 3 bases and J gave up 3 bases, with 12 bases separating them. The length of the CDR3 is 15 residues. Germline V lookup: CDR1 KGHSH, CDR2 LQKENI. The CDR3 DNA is TGTGCCAGCTCACCCACAGGGCATATCTACAATGAGCAGTTCTTC. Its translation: CASSPTGHIYNEQFF.

CDR3 bases: TGTGCCAGCACCAACGCGGGAGGTGCAGGGGAGCAGTACTTC. This sequence encodes CASTNAGGAGEQYF. The chain is built from TRBV4-2 and TRBJ2-7; 8 nucleotides align to TRBD2. Germline trimming cut 7 bases from V and 7 bases from J; bases unmatched to any gene: 12. The CDR3 is made up of 14 amino acids. The germline V gene has CDR1 LGHNA and CDR2 YNFKEQ.

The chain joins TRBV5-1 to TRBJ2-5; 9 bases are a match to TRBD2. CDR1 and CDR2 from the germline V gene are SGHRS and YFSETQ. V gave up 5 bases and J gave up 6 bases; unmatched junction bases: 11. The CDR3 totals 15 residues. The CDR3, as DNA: TGCGCCAGCAGGCCCTCCGGGCGGGGGGGCCAGACCCAGTACTTC. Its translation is CASRPSGRGGQTQYF.

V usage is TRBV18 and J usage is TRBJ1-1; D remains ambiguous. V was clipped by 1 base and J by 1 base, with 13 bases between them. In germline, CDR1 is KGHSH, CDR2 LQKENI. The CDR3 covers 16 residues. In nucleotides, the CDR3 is TGTGCCAGCTCACCACGTACACAGAGATGGAACACTGAAGCTTTCTTT. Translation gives CASSPRTQRWNTEAFF. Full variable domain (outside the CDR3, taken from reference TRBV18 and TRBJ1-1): NAGVMQNPRHLVRRRGQEARLRCSPMKGHSHVYWYRQLPEEGLKFMVYLQKENIIDESGMPKERFSAEFPKEGPSILRIQQVVRGDSAAYFCASSPRTQRWNTEAFFGQGTRLTVV.

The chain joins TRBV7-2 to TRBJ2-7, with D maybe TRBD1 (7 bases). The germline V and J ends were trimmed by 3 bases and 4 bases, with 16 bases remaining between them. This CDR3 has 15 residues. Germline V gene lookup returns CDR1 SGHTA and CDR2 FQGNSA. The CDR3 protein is CASSLGGQRVYEQYF. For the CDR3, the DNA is TGTGCCAGCAGCTTGGGGGGACAGAGGGTATACGAGCAGTACTTC.

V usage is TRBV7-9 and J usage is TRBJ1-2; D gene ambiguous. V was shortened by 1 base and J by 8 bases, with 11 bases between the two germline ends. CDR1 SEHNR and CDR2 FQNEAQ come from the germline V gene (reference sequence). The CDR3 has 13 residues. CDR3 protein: CASSLETVGGYTF. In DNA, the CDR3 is TGTGCCAGCAGCTTAGAAACAGTTGGGGGCTACACCTTC. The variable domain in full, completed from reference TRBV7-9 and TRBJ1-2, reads DTGVSQNPRHKITKRGQNVTFRCDPISEHNRLYWYRQTLGQGPEFLTYFQNEAQLEKSRLLSDRFSAERPKGSFSTLEIQRTEQGDSAMYLCASSLETVGGYTFGSGTRLTVV.

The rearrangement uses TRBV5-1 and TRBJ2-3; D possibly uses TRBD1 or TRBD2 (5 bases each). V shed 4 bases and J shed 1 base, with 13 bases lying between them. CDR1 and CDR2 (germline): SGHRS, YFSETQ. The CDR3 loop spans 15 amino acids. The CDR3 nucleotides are TGCGCCAGCAGCCTGGACTTAGGGGGCACAGATACGCAGTATTTT. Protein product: CASSLDLGGTDTQYF.

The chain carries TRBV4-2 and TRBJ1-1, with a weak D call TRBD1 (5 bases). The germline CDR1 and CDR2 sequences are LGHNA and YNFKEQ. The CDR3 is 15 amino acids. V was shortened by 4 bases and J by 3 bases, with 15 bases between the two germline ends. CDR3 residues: CASSLGSGGYTEAFF. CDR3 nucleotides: TGTGCCAGCAGCCTTGGTAGCGGGGGTTACACTGAAGCTTTCTTT.

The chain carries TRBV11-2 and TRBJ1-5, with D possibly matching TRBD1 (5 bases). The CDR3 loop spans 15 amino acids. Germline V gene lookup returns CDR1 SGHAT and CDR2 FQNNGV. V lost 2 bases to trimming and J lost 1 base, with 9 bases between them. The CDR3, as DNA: TGTGCCAGCAGCTTATCAGGGTTGAGCAATCAGCCCCAGCATTTT. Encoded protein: CASSLSGLSNQPQHF. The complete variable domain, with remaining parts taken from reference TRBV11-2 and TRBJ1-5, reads EAGVAQSPRYKIIEKRQSVAFWCNPISGHATLYWYQQILGQGPKLLIQFQNNGVVDDSQLPKDRFSAERLKGVDSTLKIQPAKLEDSAVYLCASSLSGLSNQPQHFGDGTRLSIL.

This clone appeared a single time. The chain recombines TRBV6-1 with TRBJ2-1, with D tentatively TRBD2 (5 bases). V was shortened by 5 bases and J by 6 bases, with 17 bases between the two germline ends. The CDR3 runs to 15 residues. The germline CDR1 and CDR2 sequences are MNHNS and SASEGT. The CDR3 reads CASSRRSSEGNEQFF. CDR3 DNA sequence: TGTGCCAGCAGTAGAAGATCCTCAGAGGGCAATGAGCAGTTCTTC.

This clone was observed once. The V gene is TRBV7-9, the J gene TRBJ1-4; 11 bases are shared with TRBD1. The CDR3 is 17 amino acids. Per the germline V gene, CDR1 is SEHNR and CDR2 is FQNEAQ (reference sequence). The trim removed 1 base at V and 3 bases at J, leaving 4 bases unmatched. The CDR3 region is CASSLGTGGRSNEKLFF. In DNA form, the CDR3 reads TGTGCCAGCAGCTTAGGGACAGGGGGCCGATCTAATGAAAAACTGTTTTTT.

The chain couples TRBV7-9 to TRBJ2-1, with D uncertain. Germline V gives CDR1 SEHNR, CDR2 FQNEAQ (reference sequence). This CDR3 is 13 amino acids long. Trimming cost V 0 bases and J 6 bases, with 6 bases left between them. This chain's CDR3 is CASSLATGNEQFF. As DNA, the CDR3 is TGTGCCAGCAGCTTAGCAACGGGCAATGAGCAGTTCTTC.

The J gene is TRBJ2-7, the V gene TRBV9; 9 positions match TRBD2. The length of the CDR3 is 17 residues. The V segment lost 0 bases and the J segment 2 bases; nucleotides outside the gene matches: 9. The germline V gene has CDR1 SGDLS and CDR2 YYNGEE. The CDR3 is CASSVEGLAIGAYEQYF. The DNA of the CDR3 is TGTGCCAGCAGCGTAGAGGGACTAGCAATAGGGGCCTACGAGCAGTACTTC.